The 3 T cell receptor beta chains listed next were all sequenced from one sample in a study of T-cell reconstitution after alpha-beta-depleted transplantation in children. The TCRbeta library was prepared with unique molecular identifiers. TCRdb redid the calling of the PCR reads with MiXCR, one entry per CDR3 protein. This table has hundreds of thousands of distinct CDR3 sequences, around a third appearing once. Specimen: PBMCs from the stem cell graft donor, collected from the stem cell graft. The receptor source for this set is a human donor who donated a stem cell graft to a child with aplastic anemia.

This clonotype has a handful of counts. The rearrangement joins TRBV20-1 to TRBJ1-5; no clear D gene. Germline loops: CDR1 DFQATT, CDR2 SNEGSKA (reference sequence). Trimming removed 6 bases from V and 3 bases from J, with 12 bases in between. The CDR3 length is 13 residues. CDR3: CSAGRGPNQPQHF. CDR3 bases: TGCAGTGCCGGGAGAGGGCCCAATCAGCCCCAGCATTTT.

This clonotype has just one count. A read error may produce the germline difference seen at one junction end. The V and J genes are TRBV5-1 and TRBJ2-7; D may be TRBD2 (6 bases). This CDR3 is built from 15 residues. The germline V gene has CDR1 SGHRS and CDR2 YFSETQ. CDR3 sequence: CASSLAGRGSDEQYF. The CDR3, as DNA: TGCGCCAGCAGCTTGGCCGGGCGGGGCTCCGACGAGCAGTACTTC.

The sample holds a few counts of this clonotype. DNA of the CDR3: TGTGCCAGCAGCGCATATAGGGGGGGAAATACTGAAGCTTTCTTT. Protein: CASSAYRGGNTEAFF. The chain recombines TRBV7-9 with TRBJ1-1; D is possibly TRBD1 (6 bases). The V end lost 5 bases, the J end lost 5 bases, and 18 bases lay between the germline ends. The CDR3 is 15 amino acids. Germline V lookup: CDR1 SEHNR, CDR2 FQNEAQ (reference sequence).